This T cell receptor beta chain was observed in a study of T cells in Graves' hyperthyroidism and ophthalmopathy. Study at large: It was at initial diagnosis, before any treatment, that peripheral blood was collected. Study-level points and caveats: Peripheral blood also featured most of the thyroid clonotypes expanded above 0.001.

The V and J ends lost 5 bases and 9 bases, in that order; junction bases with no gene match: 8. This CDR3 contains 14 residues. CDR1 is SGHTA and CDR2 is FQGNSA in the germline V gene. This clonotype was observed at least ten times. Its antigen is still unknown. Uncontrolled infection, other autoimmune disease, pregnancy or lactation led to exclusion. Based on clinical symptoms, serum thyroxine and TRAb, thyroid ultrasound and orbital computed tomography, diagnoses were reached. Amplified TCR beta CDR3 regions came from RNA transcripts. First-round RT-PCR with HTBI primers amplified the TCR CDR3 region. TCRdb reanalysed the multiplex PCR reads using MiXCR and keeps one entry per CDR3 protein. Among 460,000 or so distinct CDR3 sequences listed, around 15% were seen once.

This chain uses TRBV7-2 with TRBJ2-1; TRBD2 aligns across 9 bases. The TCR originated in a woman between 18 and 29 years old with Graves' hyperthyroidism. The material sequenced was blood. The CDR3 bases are TGTGCCAGCAGCACCCTAGCGGGAACGGTTGAGCAGTTCTTC. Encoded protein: CASSTLAGTVEQFF.